This T cell receptor (beta chain) was obtained from a study of CD8 T cells in ankylosing spondylitis. This clonotype has ten or more counts. Antigen specificity is unknown. Germline CDR1 LNHNV, CDR2 YYDKDF (reference sequence). With V trimmed by 0 bases and J by 5 bases, 6 bases remained unmatched. The CDR3 has 16 residues. TCRdb fed the 5' RACE reads into MiXCR, producing one record per CDR3 protein. The data contain 150,000 or so distinct CDR3 sequences, approximately 10% of them singletons. Whole-study results and caveats: Disease-linked clones had a CD8+ phenotype and relatively low frequency in peripheral blood.

The sample taken for sequencing was blood, either unsorted or a sorted T cell fraction (not recorded which). The rearrangement joins TRBV15 to TRBJ2-5, with 10 bases that match TRBD2. The receptor was derived from a male donor with ankylosing spondylitis or in good health (not recorded which). The CDR3 DNA sequence: TGTGCCACCAGCAGAGATTGGAGCGGGAGGGGCGAGACCCAGTACTTC. This gives the protein CATSRDWSGRGETQYF.